These 2 T cell receptor beta chains share one sample of origin, sequenced in a study of cytomegalovirus exposure and HLA in healthy donors. Amplification used 60 Vbeta primers and 13 Jbeta primers. Measured with immunoSEQ multiplex PCR; TCRdb has only the in-frame clones, and not every one. The sample shows about 160,000 clones, about 82% of them seen only once. Material: PBMCs. The receptors here all came from a woman in her twenties or thirties in good health and CMV-seropositive.

The V call is TRBV10-3, the J call TRBJ2-5, with TRBD2 identical over 12 bases. Germline trimming cut 0 bases from V and 2 bases from J; bases unmatched to any gene: 4. CDR3 size: 17 residues. The germline V gene has CDR1 ENHRY and CDR2 SYGVKD. CDR3 in amino acids: CAISESPTSGGQETQYF. CDR3 bases: TGTGCCATCAGTGAGTCTCCGACTAGCGGGGGACAAGAGACCCAGTACTTC.

This clone was detected once. The chain carries TRBV11-2 and TRBJ2-1; TRBD2 aligns across 8 bases. The CDR3 consists of 15 residues. Germline V gene lookup returns CDR1 SGHAT and CDR2 FQNNGV. V lost 4 bases, J lost 4 bases, and 6 bases stayed unmatched. The CDR3 sequence is CASSYPGLEYNEQFF. In DNA, the CDR3 is TGTGCCAGCAGCTATCCGGGACTAGAGTACAATGAGCAGTTCTTC.